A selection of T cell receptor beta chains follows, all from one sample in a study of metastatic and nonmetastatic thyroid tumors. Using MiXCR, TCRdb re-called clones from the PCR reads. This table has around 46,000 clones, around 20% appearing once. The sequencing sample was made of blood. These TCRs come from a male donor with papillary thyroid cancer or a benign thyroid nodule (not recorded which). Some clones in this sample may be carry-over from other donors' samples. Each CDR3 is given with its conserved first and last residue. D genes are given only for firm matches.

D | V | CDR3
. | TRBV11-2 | CASSLEWSPTDTQYF
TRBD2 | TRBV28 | CAGTGTMNTGELFF
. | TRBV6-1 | CASSKDRVNTEAFF
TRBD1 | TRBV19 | CASSTGTGPLETQYF
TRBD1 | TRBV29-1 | CSVSGQGYGYTF
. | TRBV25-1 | CASSDRDILYNEQFF
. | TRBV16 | CASSQPGELFF
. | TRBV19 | CASSIRGTNYGYTF
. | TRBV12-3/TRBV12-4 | CASSPRLRQETQYF
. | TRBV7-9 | CASSLDMVYEQYF
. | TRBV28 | CAHRTVSGNTIYF
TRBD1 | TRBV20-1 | CSARDRVHYNEQFF
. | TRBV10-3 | CAISRTENTEAFF
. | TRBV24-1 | CATSDPGNSNEKLFF
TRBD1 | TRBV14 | CASSQDAGGIYGYTF
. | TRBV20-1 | CSARDLPGGTQYF
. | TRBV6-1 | CASSSAPSGGNEKLFF
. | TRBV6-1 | CASSITGRGNEQYF
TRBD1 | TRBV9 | CASSKMGTGANEQFF
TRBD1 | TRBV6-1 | CASSEGDRGSSPLHF
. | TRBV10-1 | CASSEQGIGTEAFF
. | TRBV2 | CASRRSSGYTF
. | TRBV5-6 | CASSLRPPGDEKLFF
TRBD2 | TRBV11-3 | CASSRLGGGLDTQYF
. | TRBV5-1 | CASSLGGEQYF
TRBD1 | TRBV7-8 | CASSSSGGVGETQYF
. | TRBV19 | CASSSQGVGEQFF
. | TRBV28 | CASSSRRLTYEQYF
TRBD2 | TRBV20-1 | CSAFSGRETQYF
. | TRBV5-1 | CASSLAGQRDTIYF
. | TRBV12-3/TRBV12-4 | CASSLGGSPLHF
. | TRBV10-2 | CASSDLGRVGETQYF
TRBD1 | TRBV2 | CASSAWTGNEKLFF
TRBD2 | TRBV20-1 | CSAPRGGLATGNEQFF
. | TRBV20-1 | CSARGRRVDSGANVLTF
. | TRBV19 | CASSHQETSYNEQFF
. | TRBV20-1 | CSARPPWGAEQYF
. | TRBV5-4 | CASSLSTLRGGLNTGELFF
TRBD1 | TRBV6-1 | CASSAAQGAFYEQYF
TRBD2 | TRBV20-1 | CSADRTSGRGAEQFF
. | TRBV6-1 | CASSAGEVDIQYF
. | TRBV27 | CASSLSRDFLHLTDTQYF
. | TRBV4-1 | CASSPPGYLTEQYF
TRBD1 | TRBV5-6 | CASSRRTGDNNSPLHF
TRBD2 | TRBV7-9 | CASTPIWERGLNNEQFF